These 28 T cell receptor beta chains came from one sample sequenced in a study of beta chain features in type 1 diabetes. cDNA synthesis used the whole RNA isolate, giving expressed TCRB sequences. Using immunoSEQ multiplex PCR, the repertoire was profiled, and TCRdb retains in-frame clones only, with some absent. The sample consists of about 45,000 clones, around 50% of them appearing once. The sequenced sample consisted of Tregs from blood. These receptor sequences come from a woman aged 18-35 years in good health.

This clone was seen a handful of times. This chain connects TRBV11-3 to TRBJ2-7, with a tentative D call TRBD2 (5 bases). There are 13 residues in the CDR3. Germline V gene sequence: CDR1 SGHNT, CDR2 YENEEA. Trimming pared 8 bases from V and 3 bases from J, leaving 14 bases between. CDR3 sequence reads: CASGRAVNYEQYF. In DNA form, the CDR3 reads TGTGCCAGCGGAAGAGCGGTGAACTACGAGCAGTACTTC.

The chain is built from TRBV18 and TRBJ1-5, with 9 bases aligning to TRBD1. V trimming: 4 bases; J trimming: 8 bases; junction bases outside the gene matches: 9. Germline lookup yields CDR1 KGHSH and CDR2 LQKENI. The length of the CDR3 is 15 residues. The DNA for the CDR3 is TGTGCCAGCTCACTTGGGACAGGGCGATCGGAGCCCCAGCATTTT. Amino acids: CASSLGTGRSEPQHF.

The chain has TRBV4-2 and TRBJ2-1; D gene ambiguous. The V gene's germline CDR1 is LGHNA and CDR2 YNFKEQ. V lost 3 bases, J lost 2 bases, and 14 bases lay in between. The CDR3 has 16 residues. The CDR3 sequence: CASSQALGAAYNEQFF. CDR3 sequence (DNA): TGTGCCAGCAGCCAGGCCCTAGGTGCGGCCTACAATGAGCAGTTCTTC.

As DNA, the CDR3 is TGTGCCAGCAGGAAACGGGGCACAGATACGCAGTATTTT. Its protein is CASRKRGTDTQYF. This chain joins TRBV5-4 and TRBJ2-3; D remains unclear. Looked up from germline, CDR1 is SGHNT and CDR2 is YYREEE (reference sequence). This CDR3 is built from 13 residues. The ends were cut back, 5 bases at V and 1 base at J, with 8 bases in the middle.

The CDR3 DNA reads TGCAGCGTTGGGGACAGGGGAAAGGGCCATACGCAGTATTTT. Residues: CSVGDRGKGHTQYF. The chain links TRBV29-1 to TRBJ2-3; 10 bases map to TRBD1. CDR1 SQVTM and CDR2 ANQGSEA come from the germline V gene. V shed 4 bases, J shed 7 bases, and the junction held 8 bases outside the gene matches. The CDR3 is made up of 14 amino acids.

The chain combines TRBV29-1 with TRBJ2-7; D may be TRBD1 (6 bases). V was cut by 4 bases and J by 1 base, with 14 bases left in between. The germline CDR1 and CDR2 sequences are SQVTM and ANQGSEA. The CDR3 is 14 residues long. In DNA, the CDR3 is TGCAGCGTTGTCCAGGGGCCCTTGTCCTACGAGCAGTACTTC. Translation gives CSVVQGPLSYEQYF.

CDR3 in amino acids: CASSIGLAGGNEQFF. The CDR3 DNA sequence: TGTGCCAGTAGTATTGGACTAGCGGGAGGCAATGAGCAGTTCTTC. The gene calls are TRBV19 and TRBJ2-1, with 14 bases fitting TRBD2. The ends lost 3 bases at V and 6 bases at J; junction bases unmatched: 1. The CDR3 extends over 15 amino acids. Germline lookup yields CDR1 LNHDA and CDR2 SQIVND (reference sequence).

In its sample, this clone was seen once. This chain joins TRBV30 and TRBJ2-1, with 9 bases that match TRBD2. There are 15 residues in the CDR3. Germline V CDR1 and CDR2: GTSNPN, SVGIG (reference sequence). V lost 0 bases, J lost 4 bases, and 4 bases stayed unmatched. The DNA for the CDR3 is TGTGCCTGGAGTGTCAGCGGGAGGTCTTACAATGAGCAGTTCTTC. It yields the protein CAWSVSGRSYNEQFF. The complete variable domain, with remaining parts taken from reference TRBV30 and TRBJ2-1, reads SQTIHQWPATLVQPVGSPLSLECTVEGTSNPNLYWYRQAAGRGLQLLFYSVGIGQISSEVPQNLSASRPQDRQFILSSKKLLLSDSGFYLCAWSVSGRSYNEQFFGPGTRLTVL.

The gene calls are TRBV5-1 and TRBJ1-2, with TRBD1 as a possible D gene (6 bases). Looked up from germline, CDR1 is SGHRS and CDR2 is YFSETQ. V was shortened by 4 bases and J by 6 bases, with 22 bases between the two germline ends. The CDR3 is 16 residues long. Here the CDR3 DNA reads TGCGCCAGCAGCGACAAGCCTGGGGGCGAGGCGGATGGCTACACCTTC. Its translation: CASSDKPGGEADGYTF.

This clone was counted a single time. The chain couples TRBV28 to TRBJ1-1; weak D call: TRBD1 (5 bases). Trimming stripped 7 bases from V and 6 bases from J, with 24 bases between. Germline V gene sequence: CDR1 MDHEN, CDR2 SYDVKM. The CDR3 is 16 residues long. CDR3 amino acids: CASIPSGGREVAEAFF. CDR3 nucleotides: TGTGCCAGCATCCCCAGCGGTGGCAGGGAGGTTGCTGAAGCTTTCTTT.

This sequence joins TRBV11-2 and TRBJ2-7; 8 bases fit TRBD2. CDR1 SGHAT and CDR2 FQNNGV come from the germline V gene. J was trimmed by 0 bases and V by 2 bases; bases with no gene match: 12. CDR3 size: 18 residues. The CDR3 protein is CASSLIRTTSEGSYEQYF. CDR3 coding DNA: TGTGCCAGCAGCTTAATAAGAACGACTAGCGAGGGCTCCTACGAGCAGTACTTC.

This clone was counted a single time. This sequence joins TRBV18 and TRBJ1-4; TRBD1 is a possible D gene (5 bases). The CDR3 has 13 residues. V was shortened by 5 bases and J by 5 bases, with 9 bases between the two germline ends. Germline-derived CDR1 and CDR2 are KGHSH and LQKENI. CDR3 residues: CASSEGVNEKLFF. For the CDR3, the DNA is TGTGCCAGCTCAGAAGGGGTGAATGAAAAACTGTTTTTT.

This sequence joins TRBV6-4 and TRBJ2-3; 8 positions agree with TRBD2. The germline gives CDR1 MRHNA, CDR2 SNTAGT. The trim removed 6 bases at V and 2 bases at J, leaving 7 bases unmatched. The CDR3 sequence is 15 residues long. CDR3 nucleotides: TGTGCCAGCAGCCTAGTAGCGGGGACCACAGATACGCAGTATTTT. Its translation: CASSLVAGTTDTQYF.

The rearrangement joins TRBV7-9 to TRBJ1-4, with D hard to call. With 2 bases removed from V and 6 bases from J, the gap between germline ends came to 4 bases. The CDR3 runs to 12 residues. Germline V gives CDR1 SEHNR, CDR2 FQNEAQ (reference sequence). CDR3 sequence reads: CASSLRDEKLFF. The CDR3 nucleotides read TGTGCCAGCAGCTTACGGGATGAAAAACTGTTTTTT.

This clone was picked up a small number of times. The gene calls are TRBV2 and TRBJ2-7; TRBD2 is a possible D gene (5 bases). V was cut by 5 bases and J by 3 bases, with 17 bases left in between. Germline CDR1 and CDR2: SNHLY and FYNNEI. There are 15 residues in the CDR3. The DNA for the CDR3 is TGTGCCAGCAGTTCCGTCCCGGGATTACACTACGAGCAGTACTTC. Translation gives CASSSVPGLHYEQYF.

The chain employs TRBV10-3 and TRBJ1-5; tentative D call: TRBD1 (5 bases). Germline-derived CDR1 and CDR2 are ENHRY and SYGVKD. The CDR3 sequence is 14 residues long. The ends were cut back, 6 bases at V and 4 bases at J, with 13 bases in the middle. CDR3 sequence (DNA): TGTGCCATCAGCTCGGACGGGGGGAATCAGCCCCAGCATTTT. Amino acids: CAISSDGGNQPQHF.

The J gene is TRBJ1-2, the V gene TRBV7-2; D is possibly TRBD1 (6 bases). CDR1 and CDR2 from the germline V gene are SGHTA and FQGNSA. The ends were cut back, 5 bases at V and 4 bases at J, with 11 bases in the middle. CDR3 length: 13 residues. The CDR3 sequence is CASSTDRIYGYTF. CDR3 nucleotides: TGTGCCAGCAGCACGGACAGAATCTATGGCTACACCTTC.

This clone showed up just a few times. The chain employs TRBV6-1 and TRBJ2-7; D perhaps matches TRBD1 (5 bases). V dropped 6 bases and J dropped 7 bases, with 13 bases sitting between them. The CDR3 contains 12 residues. The germline V gene encodes CDR1 MNHNS and CDR2 SASEGT. The CDR3 loop is CASRTASWEQYF. The CDR3 DNA is TGTGCCAGCAGGACAGCTTCGTGGGAGCAGTACTTC.

The rearrangement links TRBV19 to TRBJ2-4; 12 bases are shared with TRBD1. In germline, CDR1 is LNHDA, CDR2 SQIVND (reference sequence). Trimming at V came to 5 bases and at J to 7 bases, leaving 6 bases not matched to a gene. The CDR3 runs to 15 residues. CDR3 nucleotides: TGTGCCAGTAGTTCCGGGACAGGGGGCACGAACATTCAGTACTTC. Protein: CASSSGTGGTNIQYF.

Only one count was recorded for this clone. V and J are TRBV6-5 and TRBJ2-1, with D uncertain. The CDR3 totals 16 residues. The germline CDR1 and CDR2 sequences are MNHEY and SVGAGI. The ends were cut back, 0 bases at V and 0 bases at J, with 9 bases in the middle. The CDR3 sequence: CASSYSLMRSYNEQFF. CDR3 DNA sequence: TGTGCCAGCAGTTACTCCCTGATGCGCTCCTACAATGAGCAGTTCTTC.

The chain employs TRBV5-4 and TRBJ2-7; 10 nucleotides agree with TRBD2. V was pared by 4 bases and J by 2 bases, with 6 bases of the junction left unmatched. The CDR3 runs to 15 residues. Germline V gene sequence: CDR1 SGHNT, CDR2 YYREEE (reference sequence). This CDR3 is CASSPRTSGTYEQYF. The CDR3 DNA sequence: TGTGCCAGCAGCCCCCGGACTAGCGGAACCTACGAGCAGTACTTC.

The sample holds a few counts of this clone. The junction departs from germline at one end; a sequencing error may be responsible. This rearrangement joins TRBV11-2 to TRBJ2-7; TRBD2 might be the D (6 bases). The V gene's germline CDR1 is SGHAT and CDR2 FQNNGV. The CDR3 runs 15 residues. The CDR3 DNA reads as TGTGCCAGCAGCTTAGTAAAGGCGGGGTCCTCCGAGCAGTACTTC. Residues: CASSLVKAGSSEQYF.

This clone was seen only a few times. The chain is built from TRBV28 and TRBJ2-1, with TRBD2 matching 8 bases. The CDR3 has 16 amino acids. After removal of 5 bases from V and 3 bases from J, the junction contained 9 bases not matched to a gene. Germline loops: CDR1 MDHEN, CDR2 SYDVKM. CDR3 residues: CASSPTAGAIYNEQFF. CDR3 DNA sequence: TGTGCCAGCAGTCCCACAGCGGGAGCTATCTACAATGAGCAGTTCTTC.

V and J are TRBV5-8 and TRBJ2-7, with 10 bases matching TRBD1. The germline V gene has CDR1 SGHTS and CDR2 YDEGEE. This CDR3 comprises 13 residues. V trimming: 7 bases; J trimming: 3 bases; junction bases outside the gene matches: 4. The DNA for the CDR3 is TGTGCCAGCGGGACAGGGGACCTCTACGAGCAGTACTTC. Protein sequence: CASGTGDLYEQYF.

The chain links TRBV4-2 to TRBJ2-1; 12 bases map to TRBD2. V shed 3 bases, J shed 5 bases, and the junction held 8 bases outside the gene matches. Germline-derived CDR1 and CDR2 are LGHNA and YNFKEQ. This CDR3 has 17 amino acids. This chain's CDR3 is CASSHSLAGGWNNEQFF. In DNA, the CDR3 is TGTGCCAGCAGCCATAGTCTAGCGGGAGGGTGGAACAATGAGCAGTTCTTC.

This clone was recorded a few times. Other nucleotide sequences from this sample produce the same CDR3. The CDR3 loop reads CASSSGQGTEAFF. The CDR3 DNA reads as TGTGCCAGCAGCTCAGGACAGGGGACTGAAGCTTTCTTT. The gene calls are TRBV11-2 and TRBJ1-1; 9 bases align to TRBD1. Germline CDR1 and CDR2: SGHAT and FQNNGV. The CDR3 covers 13 residues. V lost 4 bases to trimming and J lost 5 bases; unmatched junction nucleotides: 2.

The chain recombines TRBV7-2 with TRBJ1-2; D not certain. Germline loops: CDR1 SGHTA, CDR2 FQGNSA. The CDR3 loop spans 15 amino acids. V was clipped by 1 base and J by 8 bases, with 17 bases between them. The CDR3 coding sequence is TGTGCCAGCAGCTTAGATATAAGCTCGAACGTAGGCTACACCTTC. Amino acid sequence: CASSLDISSNVGYTF.

This clone was detected a few times. V is TRBV14 and J is TRBJ1-1; a possible D gene is TRBD1 (6 bases). Between the trimmed V and J ends, which lost 8 bases and 3 bases, there was a span of 7 bases. Per germline, CDR1 SGHDN and CDR2 FVKESK. The CDR3 is 11 amino acids. The CDR3 is CASQGHTEAFF. CDR3 coding DNA: TGTGCCAGCCAGGGGCACACTGAAGCTTTCTTT.